Here is one T cell receptor beta chain with its context. These data are taken from a study of blood T cell repertoires in COVID-19. About the research overall: Sites in the United States, Italy and Spain provided acute and convalescent COVID-19 samples. PBMCs, B-cell-depleted T cells, or T cells provided the cDNA or gDNA that made up the material.

In the original workflow: How many nucleated cells were present was estimated from reference gene primer amplification. This table comes from immunoSEQ multiplex PCR, and its TCRdb copy is limited to in-frame clones, with some not included. For V, J and clone size, that table is used; D and trimming come from the DNA. The repertoire has about 220,000 clones, approximately 81% of them found once; the top ten carry roughly 21%. The sample taken for sequencing was peripheral blood. This clonotype originated in a man aged 25-45 years with active or convalescent COVID-19.

CDR3 in DNA: TGTGCCAGCATCCGAACGGCGGGGGCTGAAGCTTTCTTT. Its protein product is CASIRTAGAEAFF. This chain joins TRBV7-9 and TRBJ1-1, with D possibly matching TRBD1 (5 bases). V was trimmed by 7 bases and J by 6 bases, leaving 15 bases between them. Germline V lookup: CDR1 SEHNR, CDR2 FQNEAQ (reference sequence). The CDR3 runs to 13 residues.